The 24 T cell receptor beta chains below come from one sample, sequenced in a study of T cell changes during pregnancy in multiple sclerosis. Method: immunoSEQ multiplex PCR; TCRdb's copy keeps in-frame clones and lacks some. The repertoire holds more than 90,000 clones, 80% to 95% seen once, with 1.5% to 1.7% in the top ten. Sequencing was performed on peripheral blood, taken in the first trimester of pregnancy. These receptor sequences come from a female donor with multiple sclerosis, enrolled in a pregnancy study.

The chain couples TRBV10-3 to TRBJ2-7, with 9 bases lining up with TRBD1. CDR1 and CDR2 from the germline V gene are ENHRY and SYGVKD. The CDR3 has 18 amino acids. V was clipped by 6 bases and J by 2 bases; unmatched bases: 17. This chain's CDR3 is CAISTKLTGGEGTYEQYF. CDR3 nucleotide sequence: TGTGCCATCAGCACAAAACTAACAGGGGGCGAGGGTACCTACGAGCAGTACTTC.

The chain uses TRBV20-1 and TRBJ2-7; maybe TRBD1 (5 bases). Germline loops: CDR1 DFQATT, CDR2 SNEGSKA (reference sequence). Deletions cut 7 bases from V and 7 bases from J, with 11 bases between. The CDR3 has 10 amino acids. CDR3 loop: CSVGALEQYF. The CDR3 DNA reads as TGCAGTGTTGGGGCGTTAGAGCAGTACTTC.

V is TRBV27 and J is TRBJ1-1; 10 nucleotides line up with TRBD1. This CDR3 is built from 16 residues. CDR1 and CDR2 (germline): MNHEY, SMNVEV (reference sequence). J lost 4 bases, V lost 5 bases, and 10 bases had no gene match. In DNA form, the CDR3 reads TGTGCCAGCAGTAGAGACAGGGGGCGACGAGTCACTGAAGCTTTCTTT. It is translated as CASSRDRGRRVTEAFF.

Written as DNA, the CDR3 is TGTGCCAGCAGGACGGCTGGGACAGCCTCCTATGGCTACACCTTC. As protein: CASRTAGTASYGYTF. The chain is built from TRBV28 and TRBJ1-2, with TRBD1 identical over 7 bases. V shed 6 bases and J 4 bases; nucleotides not matched to a gene: 11. The CDR3 length is 15 residues. Germline V lookup: CDR1 MDHEN, CDR2 SYDVKM.

The chain carries TRBV27 and TRBJ1-1; D not resolved. The CDR3 is 15 residues long. V lost 0 bases to trimming and J lost 0 bases, with 8 bases between them. Looked up from germline, CDR1 is MNHEY and CDR2 is SMNVEV (reference sequence). DNA of the CDR3: TGTGCCAGCAGTTTATCCGCGGGGATGAACACTGAAGCTTTCTTT. Translated: CASSLSAGMNTEAFF.

This chain connects TRBV19 to TRBJ2-7; TRBD1 matches 11 bases. CDR3 size: 15 residues. Germline CDR1 LNHDA, CDR2 SQIVND (reference sequence). J lost 4 bases, V lost 5 bases, and 7 bases had no gene match. CDR3 amino acids: CASSALRDRGYEQYF. CDR3 DNA sequence: TGTGCCAGTAGTGCACTCCGGGACAGGGGGTACGAGCAGTACTTC.

The rearrangement links TRBV27 to TRBJ1-2; 9 bases line up with TRBD1. The V gene end was trimmed by 3 bases and the J gene end by 3 bases; junction bases not matched to a gene: 14. Germline V CDR1 and CDR2: MNHEY, SMNVEV (reference sequence). This CDR3 comprises 18 residues. The CDR3 protein is CASSFTPLGTGNYYGYTF. The CDR3, as DNA: TGTGCCAGCAGTTTTACCCCCCTTGGGACAGGGAATTACTATGGCTACACCTTC.

The chain employs TRBV25-1 and TRBJ2-1; 8 nucleotides align to TRBD1. J lost 4 bases, V lost 3 bases, and 8 bases had no gene match. This CDR3 is built from 16 residues. Germline CDR1 is MGHDK and CDR2 is SYGVNS. The CDR3 spells CASSETGEYLYNEQFF. In DNA form, the CDR3 reads TGTGCCAGCAGTGAGACAGGGGAGTATCTTTACAATGAGCAGTTCTTC.

This chain uses TRBV9 with TRBJ2-7; possibly TRBD2 for D (6 bases). V gave up 0 bases and J gave up 0 bases, with 16 bases separating them. This CDR3 has 17 residues. The V gene's germline CDR1 is SGDLS and CDR2 YYNGEE. The DNA of the CDR3 is TGTGCCAGCAGCGTAGGACTAATGGGACTTCCCTCCTACGAGCAGTACTTC. This codes for CASSVGLMGLPSYEQYF.

V gene TRBV5-1 combines with J gene TRBJ2-2; 10 bases align to TRBD2. Germline CDR1 and CDR2: SGHRS and YFSETQ. Trimming took 3 bases from V and 0 from J; bases not matched to a gene: 2. This CDR3 region has 16 residues. Here the CDR3 DNA reads TGCGCCAGCAGCTGGACTAGCGGTGCGAACACCGGGGAGCTGTTTTTT. Protein sequence: CASSWTSGANTGELFF. The variable domain in full, with the rest retrieved from reference TRBV5-1 and TRBJ2-2, is KAGVTQTPRYLIKTRGQQVTLSCSPISGHRSVSWYQQTPGQGLQFLFEYFSETQRNKGNFPGRFSGRQFSNSRSEMNVSTLELGDSALYLCASSWTSGANTGELFFGEGSRLTVL.

The chain links TRBV4-2 to TRBJ1-4, with TRBD1 matching over 9 bases. Unmatched junction bases numbered 0, after V lost 4 bases and J lost 3 bases. This CDR3 is built from 14 residues. CDR1 is LGHNA, CDR2 YNFKEQ, per germline. The CDR3 nucleotides read TGTGCCAGCAGCCGGACAGGGGCTAATGAAAAACTGTTTTTT. Its protein product is CASSRTGANEKLFF.

The J gene is TRBJ2-1, the V gene TRBV6-1; 12 bases agree with TRBD2. CDR1 MNHNS and CDR2 SASEGT come from the germline V gene. V lost 2 bases to trimming and J lost 6 bases; unmatched junction nucleotides: 17. This CDR3 comprises 20 residues. The CDR3, as DNA: TGTGCCAGCAGTGAACTGAGTCTAGCGGGAGGGGTTGGCACCATCAATGAGCAGTTCTTC. It specifies CASSELSLAGGVGTINEQFF.

V usage is TRBV15 and J usage is TRBJ1-2; 7 bases are a match to TRBD1. Germline CDR1 reads LNHNV; CDR2 reads YYDKDF (reference sequence). J gave up 1 base and V 3 bases, and 8 bases lay outside the gene matches. CDR3 length: 16 amino acids. The CDR3 sequence: CATSSGGQLINYGYTF. The DNA for the CDR3 is TGTGCCACCAGCAGTGGGGGACAGCTAATTAACTATGGCTACACCTTC.

The chain is built from TRBV5-4 and TRBJ2-5; 10 bases line up with TRBD1. Germline CDR1 is SGHNT and CDR2 is YYREEE (reference sequence). The CDR3 has 16 amino acids. With 4 bases clipped from V and 5 bases from J, the junction kept 11 bases outside the gene matches. The DNA for the CDR3 is TGTGCCAGCAGCCGGACCGGGACAGGGGTGATGGAGACCCAGTACTTC. Translated: CASSRTGTGVMETQYF.

The chain uses TRBV29-1 and TRBJ1-2; unclear D gene. V gave up 4 bases and J gave up 8 bases, with 11 bases separating them. Germline V gene lookup returns CDR1 SQVTM and CDR2 ANQGSEA. The CDR3 extends over 11 amino acids. This CDR3 reads CSVVRGGGYTF. CDR3 bases: TGCAGCGTTGTCCGGGGAGGCGGCTACACCTTC.

This rearrangement joins TRBV5-1 to TRBJ2-1; 8 nucleotides agree with TRBD2. Unmatched junction bases numbered 17, after V lost 6 bases and J lost 0 bases. The germline V gene encodes CDR1 SGHRS and CDR2 YFSETQ. CDR3 size: 19 residues. The CDR3 region has the DNA TGCGCCAGCACAACCTCCATCGCGACTAGCGTCAGCTCCTACAATGAGCAGTTCTTC. It yields the protein CASTTSIATSVSSYNEQFF. The variable domain in full, completed from reference TRBV5-1 and TRBJ2-1, reads KAGVTQTPRYLIKTRGQQVTLSCSPISGHRSVSWYQQTPGQGLQFLFEYFSETQRNKGNFPGRFSGRQFSNSRSEMNVSTLELGDSALYLCASTTSIATSVSSYNEQFFGPGTRLTVL.

This rearrangement joins TRBV28 to TRBJ1-4, with 10 bases that match TRBD1. V gave up 2 bases and J gave up 7 bases; unmatched junction bases: 7. CDR1 and CDR2 (germline): MDHEN, SYDVKM. CDR3 length: 16 residues. This CDR3 is CASSLRGTGEGEKLFF. As DNA, the CDR3 is TGTGCCAGCAGTTTAAGGGGGACAGGGGAGGGTGAAAAACTGTTTTTT.

The rearrangement links TRBV29-1 to TRBJ2-1, with TRBD2 matching over 7 bases. Germline assignment: CDR1 SQVTM and CDR2 ANQGSEA. Losses at the gene ends were 6 bases for V and 12 bases for J; bases not matched to a gene: 17. The CDR3 totals 14 residues. The CDR3 coding sequence is TGCAGCGTCCCGCGCGGCGGGAGTATCTTCGCGCAGTTCTTC. This sequence encodes CSVPRGGSIFAQFF.

This clone was recorded once. V gene TRBV6-6 combines with J gene TRBJ1-1; D ambiguous. Trimming took 4 bases from V and 2 from J, leaving 11 bases between them. Germline CDR1 MNHNY, CDR2 SVGAGI (reference sequence). There are 14 residues in the CDR3. Here the CDR3 reads CASSSHAGNTEAFF. In nucleotides, the CDR3 is TGTGCCAGCAGTTCCCACGCCGGTAACACTGAAGCTTTCTTT.

The chain uses TRBV28 and TRBJ1-1, with D perhaps TRBD1 (6 bases). The germline V gene has CDR1 MDHEN and CDR2 SYDVKM. Trimming removed 5 bases from V and 4 bases from J, with 11 bases in between. The CDR3 length is 13 residues. The CDR3 spells CASSRGGSTEAFF. Written as DNA, the CDR3 is TGTGCCAGCAGTAGGGGGGGGAGCACTGAAGCTTTCTTT.

This chain connects TRBV11-2 to TRBJ2-2; D may be TRBD1 (6 bases). V was shortened by 3 bases and J by 0 bases, with 17 bases between the two germline ends. Germline V gives CDR1 SGHAT, CDR2 FQNNGV. The CDR3 length is 18 residues. CDR3 in DNA: TGTGCCAGCAGCTTTCAGCTAGGGGGAATCGCGAACACCGGGGAGCTGTTTTTT. Translating gives CASSFQLGGIANTGELFF.

J is TRBJ1-3 and V is TRBV6-1, with 7 bases aligning to TRBD1. Germline values: CDR1 MNHNS, CDR2 SASEGT. The length of the CDR3 is 15 residues. Losses at the gene ends were 3 bases for V and 4 bases for J; bases not matched to a gene: 6. For the CDR3, the DNA is TGTGCCAGCAGTGAGACAGGGCTGTGGGGAAACACCATATATTTT. This translates into CASSETGLWGNTIYF.

The chain recombines TRBV6-1 with TRBJ1-3; 9 bases align to TRBD1. The V and J ends lost 6 bases and 1 base, in that order; junction bases with no gene match: 4. CDR3 size: 15 residues. Germline-derived CDR1 and CDR2 are MNHNS and SASEGT. CDR3 amino acids: CASRMDRGSGNTIYF. CDR3 sequence (DNA): TGTGCCAGCAGGATGGACAGGGGTTCTGGAAACACCATATATTTT.

This rearrangement joins TRBV7-9 to TRBJ1-3, with D uncertain. This CDR3 is 13 amino acids long. Germline V lookup: CDR1 SEHNR, CDR2 FQNEAQ (reference sequence). V lost 6 bases and J lost 1, with 7 bases in between. CDR3 protein: CASSRESGNTIYF. The CDR3 DNA reads as TGTGCCAGCAGTAGAGAATCTGGAAACACCATATATTTT.